A single T cell receptor (beta chain) is shown here with its context. Its cognate antigen has yet to be identified. No much larger clonotype is one base removed from it; base qualities were not supplied. V loses 3 bases of germline sequence and J loses 8 bases, and the interval between the two ends is 14 bases. The CDR3 covers 15 residues, taking in both the cysteine and the phenylalanine. The CDR3 DNA has 45 bases and is translated from base 1. The germline V gene (reference sequence) gives CDR1 as MNHEY and CDR2 as SMNVEV. Sequencing took place on an Illumina HiSeq 1500. TCRdb trimmed public reads at Q25 via fastp, called clones via MiXCR and kept in-frame beta chains. Rows with one shared CDR3 protein collapse into an entry with the most common genes and DNA. The sample data list approximately 750,000 distinct CDR3 sequences, and 35% of these were observed just once. The leading ten clones occupy about 2.8% of the sample.

The data were taken from a study of T cell repertoires in cytomegalovirus infection (dated by TCRdb to the late 2010s). About the study as a whole: Donor HLA type was relevant to the analysis, as public TCR beta signatures indicated carriage of CMV infection together with the matching HLA type.

Results the study describes overall, beyond this receptor: Cumulative frequency of public TCR beta family members discriminated carriers of CMV infection plus the relevant HLA type in this cohort and an independent approximately 400-donor cohort. In the ex vivo response, HLA-C-restricted CMV-specific TCR beta clonotypes were dominant, and in two of eight donors the single most frequent clonotype came from this HLA-C-restricted group.

The sequencing input was PBMCs. The V and J genes are TRBV27 and TRBJ1-6, with the D gene too uncertain to name. This TCR was recovered from a human donor in good health (CMV status not recorded). Some clones in this sample may be carry-over from other donors' samples. The DNA sequence reads TGTGCCAGCAGTTTCAACCCCGACCCTGATTCACCCCTCCACTTT. This translates into CASSFNPDPDSPLHF.